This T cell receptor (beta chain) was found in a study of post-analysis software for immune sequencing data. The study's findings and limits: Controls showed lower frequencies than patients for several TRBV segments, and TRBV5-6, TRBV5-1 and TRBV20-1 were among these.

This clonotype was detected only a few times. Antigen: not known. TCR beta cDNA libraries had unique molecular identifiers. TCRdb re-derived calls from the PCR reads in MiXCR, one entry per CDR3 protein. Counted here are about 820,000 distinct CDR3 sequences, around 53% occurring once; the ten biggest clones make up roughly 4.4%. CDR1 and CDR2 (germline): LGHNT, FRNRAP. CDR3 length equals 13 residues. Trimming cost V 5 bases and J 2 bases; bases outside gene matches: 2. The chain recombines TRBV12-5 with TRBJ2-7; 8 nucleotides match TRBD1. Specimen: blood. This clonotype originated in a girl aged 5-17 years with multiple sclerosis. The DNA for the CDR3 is TGTGCTAGTGGTCAGGGACAGGCCTACGAGCAGTACTTC. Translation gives CASGQGQAYEQYF.